The 7 T cell receptor beta chains below were found in one sample sequenced in a study of control samples from healthy donors and cancer patients. Profiling relied on immunoSEQ multiplex PCR, and the TCRdb table lists in-frame clones only, not all of them. The sample yields about 75,000 clones, about four fifths seen once. Input material: blood. These receptors originate from a man aged 50-59 years in good health.

This clone was counted a few times. J is TRBJ1-2 and V is TRBV6-5; a weak D match, TRBD1 (6 bases). V dropped 6 bases and J dropped 2 bases, with 13 bases sitting between them. CDR3 size: 14 residues. CDR1 and CDR2 (germline): MNHEY, SVGAGI. The CDR3 protein is CASSLGGGNYGYTF. DNA of the CDR3: TGTGCCAGCAGCCTCGGCGGGGGCAACTATGGCTACACCTTC.

The chain recombines TRBV5-1 with TRBJ1-1; D unclear. The CDR3 spans 13 residues. CDR1 is SGHRS, CDR2 YFSETQ, per germline. The V end was cut by 0 bases, the J end by 0 bases, with 3 bases between. In DNA form, the CDR3 reads TGCGCCAGCAGCTTGGACATGAACACTGAAGCTTTCTTT. It yields the protein CASSLDMNTEAFF. Combining the CDR3 with reference TRBV5-1 and TRBJ1-1 gives the whole variable domain KAGVTQTPRYLIKTRGQQVTLSCSPISGHRSVSWYQQTPGQGLQFLFEYFSETQRNKGNFPGRFSGRQFSNSRSEMNVSTLELGDSALYLCASSLDMNTEAFFGQGTRLTVV.

The V and J genes are TRBV30 and TRBJ2-5; D unclear. V lost 5 bases to trimming and J lost 5 bases, with 12 bases between them. In germline, CDR1 is GTSNPN, CDR2 SVGIG (reference sequence). CDR3 size: 12 residues. The CDR3 reads CAWAPPEETQYF. The CDR3 DNA reads TGTGCCTGGGCCCCTCCCGAGGAGACCCAGTACTTC. The variable domain in full, with the rest retrieved from reference TRBV30 and TRBJ2-5, is SQTIHQWPATLVQPVGSPLSLECTVEGTSNPNLYWYRQAAGRGLQLLFYSVGIGQISSEVPQNLSASRPQDRQFILSSKKLLLSDSGFYLCAWAPPEETQYFGPGTRLLVL.

The chain links TRBV6-5 to TRBJ2-7, with TRBD1 as a possible D gene (5 bases). V gave up 3 bases and J gave up 5 bases, with 8 bases separating them. CDR1 and CDR2 from the germline V gene are MNHEY and SVGAGI. The CDR3 runs 12 residues. The CDR3 DNA sequence: TGTGCCAGCAGTTATGGGGCTAACGAGCAGTACTTC. This sequence encodes CASSYGANEQYF.

V and J are TRBV7-2 and TRBJ2-1; unclear D gene. This CDR3 spans 13 amino acids. V shed 5 bases and J shed 15 bases, with 20 bases lying between them. The germline gives CDR1 SGHTA, CDR2 FQGNSA. The CDR3 loop is CASSRVEITTGFF. CDR3 bases: TGTGCCAGCAGCCGAGTCGAAATAACCACGGGGTTCTTC. The whole variable domain, filled in from reference TRBV7-2 and TRBJ2-1, reads GAGVSQSPSNKVTEKGKDVELRCDPISGHTALYWYRQSLGQGLEFLIYFQGNSAPDKSGLPSDRFSAERTGGSVSTLTIQRTQQEDSAVYLCASSRVEITTGFFGPGTRLTVL.

J is TRBJ2-7 and V is TRBV2; D is possibly TRBD2 (6 bases). V was clipped by 5 bases and J by 7 bases, with 24 bases between them. Germline loops: CDR1 SNHLY, CDR2 FYNNEI. CDR3 length: 16 amino acids. CDR3 sequence: CASSPLTGTALLEQYF. Written as DNA, the CDR3 is TGTGCCAGCAGTCCACTAACCGGGACTGCCTTGTTGGAGCAGTACTTC.

This clone was recorded a few times. The chain is built from TRBV11-3 and TRBJ2-1; D assignment may be TRBD1 or TRBD2 (5 bases each). Trimming removed 5 bases at V and 9 bases at J, with 23 bases between. The CDR3 extends over 16 amino acids. Germline CDR1 is SGHNT and CDR2 is YENEEA. CDR3 in amino acids: CASSADPGQAGGEQFF. The CDR3 DNA sequence: TGTGCCAGCAGCGCAGATCCCGGGCAAGCTGGGGGTGAGCAGTTCTTC.